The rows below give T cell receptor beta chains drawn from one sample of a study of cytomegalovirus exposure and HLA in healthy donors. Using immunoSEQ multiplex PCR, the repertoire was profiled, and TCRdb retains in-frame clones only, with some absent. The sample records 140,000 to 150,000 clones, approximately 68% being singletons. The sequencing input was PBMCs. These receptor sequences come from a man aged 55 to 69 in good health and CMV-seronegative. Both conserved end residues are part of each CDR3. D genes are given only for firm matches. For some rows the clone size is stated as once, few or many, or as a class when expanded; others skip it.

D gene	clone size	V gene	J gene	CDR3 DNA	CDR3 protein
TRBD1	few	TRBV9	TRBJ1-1	TGTGCCATCAGGGGGGGACAGGTTTTTGTAAACACTGAAGCTTTCTTT	CAIRGGQVFVNTEAFF
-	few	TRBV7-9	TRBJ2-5	TGTGCCAGCAGCTTCGATCGGGGCCAGTACTTC	CASSFDRGQYF
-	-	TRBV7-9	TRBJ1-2	TGTGCCAGCAGCCCTTCTGACAGTTACATCTATGGCTACACCTTC	CASSPSDSYIYGYTF
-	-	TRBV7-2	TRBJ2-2	TGTGCCAGCAGCGCCGCGGGACTCCTTTTAAACACCGGGGAGCTGTTTTTT	CASSAAGLLLNTGELFF
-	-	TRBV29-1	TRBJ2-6	TGCAGCGTTGAAGGCGGGGGCGGGGCCAACGTCCTGACTTTC	CSVEGGGGANVLTF
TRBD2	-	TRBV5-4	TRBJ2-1	TGTGCCAGCAGCTTGTCCCTAGCGGGAGTCAATGAGCAGTTCTTC	CASSLSLAGVNEQFF
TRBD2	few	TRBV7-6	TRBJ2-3	TGTGCCAGCAGGAGGACTAGCGGGAGGATGGGCACAGATACGCAGTATTTT	CASRRTSGRMGTDTQYF
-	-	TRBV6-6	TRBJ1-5	TGTGCCAGCAGTTACAACCTAGCAGCCCAGCATTTT	CASSYNLAAQHF
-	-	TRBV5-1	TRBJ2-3	TGCGCCAGCAGCTTGGGAGTAGGAGGCACAGATACGCAGTATTTT	CASSLGVGGTDTQYF
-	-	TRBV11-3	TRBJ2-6	TGTGCCAGCAGCTTTCGGGGCTCTGGGGCCAACGTCCTGACTTTC	CASSFRGSGANVLTF
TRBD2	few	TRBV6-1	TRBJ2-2	TGTGCCAGCACACGGCCTAGCGGGATTGCCGGGGAGCTGTTTTTT	CASTRPSGIAGELFF
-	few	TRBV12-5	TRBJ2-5	TGTGCTAGTGGTTTGGATCAGGGGATGGGGACCCAGTACTTC	CASGLDQGMGTQYF
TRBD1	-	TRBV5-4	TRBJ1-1	TGTGCCAGCAGCTTAAAACAGGGGAGCACTGAAGCTTTCTTT	CASSLKQGSTEAFF
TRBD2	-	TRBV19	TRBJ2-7	TGTGCCAGTAGTATAGCGGCTAGCGGGACGGGGGAGCAGTACTTC	CASSIAASGTGEQYF
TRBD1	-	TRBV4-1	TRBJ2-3	TGCGCCAGCAGCCAAGCCGGACAGGGGTTGGCAGATACGCAGTATTTT	CASSQAGQGLADTQYF
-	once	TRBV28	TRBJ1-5	TGTGCCAGCAGACATGCGGACAGTTATGATCAGCCCCAGCATTTT	CASRHADSYDQPQHF
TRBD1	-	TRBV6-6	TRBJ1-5	TGTGCCAGCAGTTCCCGACAGGGTGGCAATCAGCCCCAGCATTTT	CASSSRQGGNQPQHF
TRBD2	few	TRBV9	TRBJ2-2	TGTGCCAGCAGCCTGACTAGCTCCATGAACACCGGGGAGCTGTTTTTT	CASSLTSSMNTGELFF
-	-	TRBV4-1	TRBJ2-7	TGCGCCAGCAGCCAAGTGGAGGGGGCAACCTACGAGCAGTACTTC	CASSQVEGATYEQYF
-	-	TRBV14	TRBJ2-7	TGTGCCAGCAGCCAAGCTAACGAGCAGTACTTC	CASSQANEQYF
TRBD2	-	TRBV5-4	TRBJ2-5	TGTGCCAGCAGCTTGGAGTCTAGCGGAGAGACCCAGTACTTC	CASSLESSGETQYF
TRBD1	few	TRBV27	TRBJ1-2	TGTGCCAGCAGTTTACTAGGGACAGTATCTGGCTACACCTTC	CASSLLGTVSGYTF
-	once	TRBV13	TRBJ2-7	TGTGCCAGCAGCTCCAACCTACAGGGTTACGAGCAGTACTTC	CASSSNLQGYEQYF
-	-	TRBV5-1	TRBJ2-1	TGCGCCAGCAGCTTGGAAAGGGGGTACTACAATGAGCAGTTCTTC	CASSLERGYYNEQFF
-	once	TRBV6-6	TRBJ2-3	TGTGCCAGCGGAACAGGGTACACAGATACGCAGTATTTT	CASGTGYTDTQYF
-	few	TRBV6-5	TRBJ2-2	TGTGCCAGCAGTTCCCTTAGCACGGGGGAGCTGTTTTTT	CASSSLSTGELFF
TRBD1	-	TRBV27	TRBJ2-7	TGTGCCAGCAGTTCGCCGGGACAGGGTTCCTACGAGCAGTACTTC	CASSSPGQGSYEQYF
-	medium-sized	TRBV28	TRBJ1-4	TGTGCCAGCACCGGGGGGCTAGGAGAAAAACTGTTTTTT	CASTGGLGEKLFF
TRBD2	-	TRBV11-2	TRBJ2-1	TGTGCCAGCAGCGTGATTGGACTAGCGGGAGGGTCGTACTACAATGAGCAGTTCTTC	CASSVIGLAGGSYYNEQFF
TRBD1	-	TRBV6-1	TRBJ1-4	TGTGCCAGCAGTGAGGGGGGACAGGGGTTGGAGCCTAATGAAAAACTGTTTTTT	CASSEGGQGLEPNEKLFF
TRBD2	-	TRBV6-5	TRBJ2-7	TGTGCCAGCAGCCCCCTAGCGGGAGGGCCCGACGAGCAGTACTTC	CASSPLAGGPDEQYF
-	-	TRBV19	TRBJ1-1	TGTGCCAGTAGGGGTAGGGGAGGGGAGGGCACTGAAGCTTTCTTT	CASRGRGGEGTEAFF
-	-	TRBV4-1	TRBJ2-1	TGCGCCAGCAGCTTGTTACAGGTCGGTGAGCAGTTCTTC	CASSLLQVGEQFF
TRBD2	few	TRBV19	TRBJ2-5	TGTGCCAGTAGTATGGCGGGAGCTAGGGAGACCCAGTACTTC	CASSMAGARETQYF